This passage covers 24 T cell receptor beta chains from one sample sequenced in a study of graft-versus-host responses after intestinal transplantation. The protocol was immunoSEQ multiplex PCR, while the TCRdb copy is restricted to in-frame clones and leaves out a portion. Of about 99,000 clones listed, roughly 93% were seen once; the top ten hold less than 1.5%. No cognate antigen is known for these TCRs. The material sequenced was unstimulated CD8+ T cells sorted from spleen or lymph node cells, taken before intestinal transplant. The receptor source for this set is a human donor who received an intestinal transplant.

The chain couples TRBV6-1 to TRBJ2-5; no reliable D call. The germline CDR1 and CDR2 sequences are MNHNS and SASEGT. There are 11 residues in the CDR3. The ends were cut back, 6 bases at V and 5 bases at J, with 7 bases in the middle. The CDR3 coding sequence is TGTGCCAGCAGAGCCTTGGAGACCCAGTACTTC. Its protein product is CASRALETQYF.

The rearrangement links TRBV9 to TRBJ2-1; 9 nucleotides agree with TRBD1. CDR3 length equals 14 residues. In germline, CDR1 is SGDLS, CDR2 YYNGEE. With 3 bases clipped from V and 7 bases from J, the junction kept 5 bases outside the gene matches. As DNA, the CDR3 is TGTGCCAGCAGCGCCGACAGGGGGAGGAATGAGCAGTTCTTC. It translates to CASSADRGRNEQFF.

This sequence joins TRBV2 and TRBJ2-6; 7 bases are a match to TRBD2. Germline values: CDR1 SNHLY, CDR2 FYNNEI. The V segment lost 4 bases and the J segment 2 bases; nucleotides outside the gene matches: 5. CDR3 length: 16 amino acids. This CDR3 is CASSGASGPGANVLTF. CDR3 DNA sequence: TGTGCCAGCAGTGGGGCTAGCGGTCCTGGGGCCAACGTCCTGACTTTC.

This clone has more than one count but fewer than ten. The chain links TRBV7-9 to TRBJ2-3, with D possibly called TRBD1 or TRBD2 (5 bases each). Germline CDR1 reads SEHNR; CDR2 reads FQNEAQ (reference sequence). The CDR3 extends over 12 amino acids. V lost 8 bases and J 8 bases, leaving 14 bases between the germline ends. CDR3 loop: CASRLGVGTQYF. In DNA, the CDR3 is TGTGCCAGCCGCCTGGGGGTAGGTACGCAGTATTTT.

The chain joins TRBV10-2 to TRBJ2-5, with D hard to call. Germline values: CDR1 WSHSY, CDR2 SAAADI. CDR3 length: 14 amino acids. The V and J ends lost 0 bases and 0 bases respectively, with 5 bases between them. CDR3 sequence reads: CASSESRYQETQYF. CDR3 in DNA: TGCGCCAGCAGTGAGTCGAGGTACCAAGAGACCCAGTACTTC.

The chain joins TRBV19 to TRBJ1-6, with D uncertain. Germline loops: CDR1 LNHDA, CDR2 SQIVND (reference sequence). V shed 5 bases and J shed 9 bases, with 11 bases lying between them. The CDR3 has 13 amino acids. The CDR3 DNA is TGTGCCAGTAGTTGGGCCTGGGGTTCACCCCTCCACTTT. Protein sequence: CASSWAWGSPLHF.

The J gene is TRBJ1-6, the V gene TRBV10-1; D might be TRBD1 (6 bases). Germline V gene data show CDR1 as WNHNN and CDR2 as SYGVQD (reference sequence). CDR3 length equals 12 residues. V dropped 4 bases and J dropped 10 bases, with 8 bases sitting between them. CDR3 residues: CASSATGSPLHF. The DNA for the CDR3 is TGCGCCAGCAGTGCAACAGGGTCACCCCTCCACTTT.

The V gene is TRBV5-1, the J gene TRBJ2-1; TRBD2 matches at 7 bases. V lost 0 bases, J lost 10 bases, and 7 bases stayed unmatched. The CDR3 is 14 amino acids. Looked up from germline, CDR1 is SGHRS and CDR2 is YFSETQ. The CDR3 loop is CASSLVLGGEEQFF. The CDR3 coding sequence is TGCGCCAGCAGCTTGGTTTTGGGGGGGGAAGAGCAGTTCTTC.

The genes are TRBV10-3 and TRBJ1-2; D unclear. Per the germline V gene, CDR1 is ENHRY and CDR2 is SYGVKD. This CDR3 has 17 residues. V lost 0 bases to trimming and J lost 1 base, with 15 bases between them. CDR3 region: CAISESASRELNYGYTF. The CDR3 DNA sequence: TGTGCCATCAGTGAGTCGGCAAGTAGGGAACTTAACTATGGCTACACCTTC.

The chain combines TRBV7-2 with TRBJ1-6; D remains ambiguous. Between the trimmed V and J ends, which lost 4 bases and 6 bases, there was a span of 22 bases. CDR1 is SGHTA and CDR2 is FQGNSA in the germline V gene. The CDR3 totals 18 residues. Here the CDR3 reads CASSWIPEQLLANSPLHF. CDR3 in DNA: TGTGCCAGCAGCTGGATACCCGAACAGCTCCTGGCTAATTCACCCCTCCACTTT.

This clone was counted once. The chain carries TRBV4-1 and TRBJ2-7, with 9 bases lining up with TRBD1. CDR1 is MGHRA and CDR2 is YSYEKL in the germline V gene. CDR3 length: 17 amino acids. The ends lost 0 bases at V and 5 bases at J; junction bases unmatched: 11. CDR3 amino acids: CASSQDMGGTGYNEQYF. The CDR3, as DNA: TGCGCCAGCAGCCAAGATATGGGCGGGACAGGGTATAACGAGCAGTACTTC.

The chain has TRBV10-3 and TRBJ1-1; no clear D gene. V shed 0 bases and J shed 4 bases, with 9 bases lying between them. Germline loops: CDR1 ENHRY, CDR2 SYGVKD. The length of the CDR3 is 14 residues. In DNA form, the CDR3 reads TGTGCCATCAGTGAGTCAGGATCGGGCACTGAAGCTTTCTTT. It specifies CAISESGSGTEAFF.

V usage is TRBV27 and J usage is TRBJ1-4, with D unclear. The V end lost 0 bases, the J end lost 4 bases, and 9 bases lay between the germline ends. CDR1 and CDR2 (germline): MNHEY, SMNVEV (reference sequence). The CDR3 is made up of 15 amino acids. The CDR3 DNA is TGTGCCAGCAGTTTATCTGGCAGCTTTAATGAAAAACTGTTTTTT. This encodes CASSLSGSFNEKLFF.

This clone was seen a single time. The chain uses TRBV13 and TRBJ1-6, with a weak D call TRBD1 (6 bases). Trimming stripped 0 bases from V and 6 bases from J, with 6 bases between. There are 14 residues in the CDR3. The germline V gene encodes CDR1 PRHDT and CDR2 FYEKMQ (reference sequence). The DNA for the CDR3 is TGTGCCAGCAGCTTAGGGGACAGTAATTCACCCCTCCACTTT. This sequence encodes CASSLGDSNSPLHF. Looking up the rest from reference TRBV13 and TRBJ1-6 gives the full variable domain: AAGVIQSPRHLIKEKRETATLKCYPIPRHDTVYWYQQGPGQDPQFLISFYEKMQSDKGSIPDRFSAQQFSDYHSELNMSSLELGDSALYFCASSLGDSNSPLHFGNGTRLTVT.

The V and J genes are TRBV11-2 and TRBJ2-1; D gene uncertain. The CDR3 covers 13 residues. V lost 5 bases and J 13 bases, leaving 18 bases between the germline ends. Per germline, CDR1 SGHAT and CDR2 FQNNGV. The chain's CDR3 is CASSGPESRTQFF. DNA of the CDR3: TGTGCCAGCAGCGGACCGGAATCCAGGACCCAGTTCTTC.

The chain has TRBV27 and TRBJ2-2; the match to TRBD2 covers 10 bases. The length of the CDR3 is 18 residues. V shed 0 bases and J 2 bases; nucleotides not matched to a gene: 6. Per germline, CDR1 MNHEY and CDR2 SMNVEV (reference sequence). In DNA, the CDR3 is TGTGCCAGCAGTTTATCTCTGATAGCGGGGGGCAACACCGGGGAGCTGTTTTTT. Translating it yields CASSLSLIAGGNTGELFF.

This clone has only a few counts. The gene calls are TRBV10-2 and TRBJ1-3; D remains unclear. Trimming removed 5 bases from V and 2 bases from J, with 10 bases in between. Germline V gene data show CDR1 as WSHSY and CDR2 as SAAADI. This CDR3 contains 14 residues. The CDR3 DNA follows: TGCGCCAGCAGTTCGCCACTTACTGGAAACACCATATATTTT. Protein: CASSSPLTGNTIYF.

This chain links TRBV6-6 with TRBJ1-2; no definite D call. Germline CDR1 MNHNY, CDR2 SVGAGI (reference sequence). The CDR3 loop spans 12 amino acids. The V gene lost 4 bases and the J gene lost 6 bases, with 9 bases spanning the gap. CDR3 nucleotide sequence: TGTGCCAGCAGTTGGCCTGCCGATGGCTACACCTTC. Amino acids: CASSWPADGYTF.

The V and J genes are TRBV4-1 and TRBJ1-2; 7 positions agree with TRBD1. Germline CDR1 and CDR2: MGHRA and YSYEKL. The CDR3 sequence is 15 residues long. The J segment lost 5 bases and the V segment lost 2 bases, leaving 8 bases of the junction unmatched. In DNA form, the CDR3 reads TGCGCCAGCAGCCAATGGGACAGTATTGTGTATGGCTACACCTTC. Its translation: CASSQWDSIVYGYTF.

V and J are TRBV15 and TRBJ2-7; 7 bases are shared with TRBD2. The germline V gene has CDR1 LNHNV and CDR2 YYDKDF (reference sequence). V gave up 6 bases and J gave up 3 bases; unmatched junction bases: 11. The CDR3 extends over 15 amino acids. Here the CDR3 DNA reads TGTGCCACCAGGAGCGGGGAGGGTTCGATCTACGAGCAGTACTTC. Translation: CATRSGEGSIYEQYF.

This clone has a single count. The chain is built from TRBV27 and TRBJ1-6, with D possibly being TRBD1 (5 bases). V dropped 0 bases and J dropped 0 bases, with 18 bases sitting between them. There are 20 residues in the CDR3. CDR1 is MNHEY, CDR2 SMNVEV, per germline (reference sequence). CDR3 amino acids: CASSLSPPGWGSSYNSPLHF. CDR3 DNA sequence: TGTGCCAGCAGTTTATCCCCCCCCGGGTGGGGGAGCTCCTATAATTCACCCCTCCACTTT.

This chain connects TRBV25-1 to TRBJ2-5; 9 bases are shared with TRBD2. The CDR3 length is 14 residues. Germline lookup yields CDR1 MGHDK and CDR2 SYGVNS. V gave up 5 bases and J gave up 3 bases; unmatched junction bases: 4. CDR3 residues: CASSRQRGEETQYF. CDR3 coding DNA: TGTGCCAGCAGTCGACAGCGGGGGGAAGAGACCCAGTACTTC.

V and J are TRBV7-6 and TRBJ2-4; 7 bases line up with TRBD1. This CDR3 contains 15 residues. V lost 5 bases, J lost 8 bases, and 12 bases stayed unmatched. Germline loops: CDR1 SGHVS, CDR2 FNYEAQ. CDR3 amino acids: CASSPLEGGAYIQYF. In DNA form, the CDR3 reads TGTGCCAGCAGCCCCCTCGAAGGGGGCGCCTACATTCAGTACTTC.

V is TRBV7-3 and J is TRBJ1-6; a weak D match, TRBD1 (5 bases). The CDR3 runs 14 residues. The V gene's germline CDR1 is SGHTA and CDR2 FQGTGA. The germline V and J ends were trimmed by 2 bases and 7 bases, with 9 bases remaining between them. DNA for the CDR3: TGTGCCAGCAGCTTACAGGGAGGCAATTCACCCCTCCACTTT. Protein: CASSLQGGNSPLHF.